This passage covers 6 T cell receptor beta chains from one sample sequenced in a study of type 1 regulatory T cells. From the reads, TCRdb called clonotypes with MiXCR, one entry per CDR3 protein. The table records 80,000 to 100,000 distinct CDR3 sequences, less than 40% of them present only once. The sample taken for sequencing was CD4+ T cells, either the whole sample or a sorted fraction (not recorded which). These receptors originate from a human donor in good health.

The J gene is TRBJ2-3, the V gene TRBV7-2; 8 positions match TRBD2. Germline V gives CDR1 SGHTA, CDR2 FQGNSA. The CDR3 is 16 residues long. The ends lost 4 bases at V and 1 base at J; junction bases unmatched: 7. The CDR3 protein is CASSSRREARTDTQYF. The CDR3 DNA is TGTGCCAGCAGCTCCCGGCGGGAGGCGCGCACAGATACGCAGTATTTT.

The CDR3 nucleotides read TGTGCCAGCAGCTTAGCACTAGCGGGAAGACAGACCCAGTACTTC. It encodes CASSLALAGRQTQYF. The chain links TRBV7-9 to TRBJ2-5; 10 bases agree with TRBD2. The trim removed 0 bases at V and 6 bases at J, leaving 4 bases unmatched. This CDR3 has 15 residues. CDR1 SEHNR and CDR2 FQNEAQ come from the germline V gene (reference sequence).

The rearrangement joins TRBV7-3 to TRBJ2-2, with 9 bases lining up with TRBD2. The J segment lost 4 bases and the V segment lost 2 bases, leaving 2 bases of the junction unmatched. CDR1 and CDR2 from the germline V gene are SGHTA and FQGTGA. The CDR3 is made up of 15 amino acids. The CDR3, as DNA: TGTGCCAGCAGCTTACAGGGACTAGCCACCGGGGAGCTGTTTTTT. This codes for CASSLQGLATGELFF. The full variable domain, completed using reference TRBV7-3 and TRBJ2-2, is GAGVSQTPSNKVTEKGKYVELRCDPISGHTALYWYRQSLGQGPEFLIYFQGTGAADDSGLPNDRFFAVRPEGSVSTLKIQRTERGDSAVYLCASSLQGLATGELFFGEGSRLTVL.

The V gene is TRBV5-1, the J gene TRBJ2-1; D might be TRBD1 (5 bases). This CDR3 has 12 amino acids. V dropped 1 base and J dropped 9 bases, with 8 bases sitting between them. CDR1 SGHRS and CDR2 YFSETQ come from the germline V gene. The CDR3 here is CASSLRGGEQFF. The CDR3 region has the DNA TGCGCCAGCAGCTTGAGGGGTGGTGAGCAGTTCTTC.

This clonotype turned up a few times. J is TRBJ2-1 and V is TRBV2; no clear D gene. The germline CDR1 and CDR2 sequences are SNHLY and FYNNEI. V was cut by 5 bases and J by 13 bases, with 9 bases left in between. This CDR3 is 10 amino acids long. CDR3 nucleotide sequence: TGTGCCAGCAGTCCCAGCCCACAGTTCTTC. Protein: CASSPSPQFF.

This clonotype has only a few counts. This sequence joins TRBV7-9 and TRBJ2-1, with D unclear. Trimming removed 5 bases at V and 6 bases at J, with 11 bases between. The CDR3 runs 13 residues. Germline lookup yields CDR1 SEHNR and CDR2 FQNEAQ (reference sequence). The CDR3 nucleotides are TGTGCCAGCAGCGACCAGGTCGGCAATGAGCAGTTCTTC. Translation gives CASSDQVGNEQFF.